Sequencing of this TCR beta chain was carried out in a study of T cell responses to AZD1222 COVID-19 vaccine. Study conclusions and caveats: The repertoires were collected only after the peak T cell response.

CDR3 size: 13 residues. Germline V CDR1 and CDR2: SGHTA, FQGNSA. Trimming shortened V by 2 bases and J by 0 bases, and 4 bases separated the two germline ends. Libraries were prepared by immunoSEQ multiplex PCR; TCRdb keeps only in-frame clonotypes and omits some of them. The top ten clones hold about 4.4% of a sample with about 160,000 clones, less than 95% of them seen once. About this clone: Its antigen is unknown.

The origin of this receptor is an adult in good health. The starting material was peripheral blood, obtained on day 0 of AZD1222 vaccination. V gene TRBV7-2 combines with J gene TRBJ1-1; D not resolved. CDR3 in DNA: TGTGCCAGCAGCTTAATGTTGAACACTGAAGCTTTCTTT. Protein: CASSLMLNTEAFF.